Below are 8 T cell receptor beta chains sequenced from a single sample in a study of T cell repertoires in cytomegalovirus infection. TCRdb ran MiXCR on the reads and lists one entry per CDR3 protein. The sample includes just over 450,000 distinct CDR3 sequences, about 39% of them seen just once. Their antigens are not known. This sample comprised cultured PBMCs, obtained from culture after CMV antigen stimulation. The receptors here all came from a human donor in good health (CMV status not recorded). Some clones in this sample may be carry-over from other donors' samples.

The V call is TRBV5-6, the J call TRBJ1-1, with 9 bases fitting TRBD1. The V segment lost 3 bases and the J segment 5 bases; nucleotides outside the gene matches: 11. The CDR3 runs to 16 residues. In germline, CDR1 is SGHDT, CDR2 YYEEEE. CDR3 in amino acids: CASSWGTGPLRTEAFF. CDR3 nucleotide sequence: TGTGCCAGCAGCTGGGGGACAGGGCCGCTCAGGACTGAAGCTTTCTTT.

This chain joins TRBV14 and TRBJ2-1; 12 bases are shared with TRBD2. This CDR3 comprises 16 residues. V dropped 4 bases and J dropped 4; count of bases not matched to a gene: 5. Germline lookup yields CDR1 SGHDN and CDR2 FVKESK. The CDR3 nucleotides read TGTGCCAGCAGCCGACATGGACTAGCGGGGTACAATGAGCAGTTCTTC. This encodes CASSRHGLAGYNEQFF.

The chain joins TRBV6-1 to TRBJ2-5; 13 bases agree with TRBD2. Germline V gene data show CDR1 as MNHNS and CDR2 as SASEGT. Trimming removed 5 bases from V and 5 bases from J; junction bases left unmatched: 8. The length of the CDR3 is 16 residues. The CDR3 sequence: CASSFGLAGEGETQYF. The CDR3, as DNA: TGTGCCAGCAGTTTCGGACTAGCGGGAGAAGGGGAGACCCAGTACTTC.

This chain uses TRBV7-2 with TRBJ2-1; possible D gene TRBD1, 5 bases. The CDR3 is made up of 15 amino acids. CDR1 is SGHTA and CDR2 is FQGNSA in the germline V gene. The V gene lost 5 bases and the J gene lost 2 bases, with 13 bases spanning the gap. The CDR3 DNA sequence: TGTGCCAGCAGCGGGCAGGGCGGTACCTACAATGAGCAGTTCTTC. Protein sequence: CASSGQGGTYNEQFF.

This clonotype was seen a few times. The J gene is TRBJ1-1, the V gene TRBV7-8, with unresolved D. Germline CDR1 is SGHVS and CDR2 is FQNEAQ. Trimming took off 5 bases at V and 2 bases at J, with 12 bases between the two ends. CDR3 length: 14 residues. CDR3 nucleotides: TGTGCCAGCAGCCCCGATTGGAGAAACACTGAAGCTTTCTTT. As protein: CASSPDWRNTEAFF.

This chain links TRBV6-1 with TRBJ1-1; 7 nucleotides line up with TRBD1. Germline loops: CDR1 MNHNS, CDR2 SASEGT. V trimming: 6 bases; J trimming: 2 bases; junction bases outside the gene matches: 9. The CDR3 has 15 amino acids. The CDR3 coding sequence is TGTGCCAGCAGCAGCGGACAGGCGACAAACACTGAAGCTTTCTTT. This translates into CASSSGQATNTEAFF.

The genes are TRBV27 and TRBJ2-7; TRBD2 matches at 7 bases. The CDR3 contains 14 residues. V shed 11 bases, J shed 1 base, and the junction held 11 bases outside the gene matches. Germline assignment: CDR1 MNHEY and CDR2 SMNVEV (reference sequence). CDR3 coding DNA: TGTGCCTTGGGAGGCAGCGGGGTATCCTACGAGCAGTACTTC. Its protein is CALGGSGVSYEQYF.

This clonotype was recorded at least ten times. This chain links TRBV11-2 with TRBJ2-3; 13 nucleotides match TRBD2. The CDR3 consists of 18 residues. Per germline, CDR1 SGHAT and CDR2 FQNNGV. With 5 bases clipped from V and 2 bases from J, the junction kept 10 bases outside the gene matches. CDR3 protein: CASSRNLLAGGLTDTQYF. CDR3 DNA: TGTGCCAGCAGCCGTAATCTACTAGCGGGAGGGCTCACAGATACGCAGTATTTT.